The T cell receptor beta chain under discussion was sequenced for a study of blood T cell repertoires in COVID-19. Study information: Samples representing acute and convalescent COVID-19 were sourced from the United States, Italy and Spain. PBMCs, B-cell-depleted T cells, or T cells provided the cDNA or gDNA that made up the material.

TCRdb's copy holds only in-frame clones and misses some; the assay was immunoSEQ multiplex PCR. The sample has approximately 200,000 clones; around nine tenths are singletons. The germline V and J ends were trimmed by 5 bases and 6 bases, with 8 bases remaining between them. The CDR3 spans 12 residues. CDR1 is LGHNT, CDR2 FRNRAP, per germline. The sequencing input was PBMCs or T cells enriched from blood (not recorded which). This receptor was obtained from a young woman who had been exposed to COVID-19. J is TRBJ2-4 and V is TRBV12-5; D possibly corresponds to TRBD1 (6 bases). The CDR3 sequence is CASGAQGNIQYF. The CDR3 DNA follows: TGTGCTAGTGGTGCACAGGGAAACATTCAGTACTTC.